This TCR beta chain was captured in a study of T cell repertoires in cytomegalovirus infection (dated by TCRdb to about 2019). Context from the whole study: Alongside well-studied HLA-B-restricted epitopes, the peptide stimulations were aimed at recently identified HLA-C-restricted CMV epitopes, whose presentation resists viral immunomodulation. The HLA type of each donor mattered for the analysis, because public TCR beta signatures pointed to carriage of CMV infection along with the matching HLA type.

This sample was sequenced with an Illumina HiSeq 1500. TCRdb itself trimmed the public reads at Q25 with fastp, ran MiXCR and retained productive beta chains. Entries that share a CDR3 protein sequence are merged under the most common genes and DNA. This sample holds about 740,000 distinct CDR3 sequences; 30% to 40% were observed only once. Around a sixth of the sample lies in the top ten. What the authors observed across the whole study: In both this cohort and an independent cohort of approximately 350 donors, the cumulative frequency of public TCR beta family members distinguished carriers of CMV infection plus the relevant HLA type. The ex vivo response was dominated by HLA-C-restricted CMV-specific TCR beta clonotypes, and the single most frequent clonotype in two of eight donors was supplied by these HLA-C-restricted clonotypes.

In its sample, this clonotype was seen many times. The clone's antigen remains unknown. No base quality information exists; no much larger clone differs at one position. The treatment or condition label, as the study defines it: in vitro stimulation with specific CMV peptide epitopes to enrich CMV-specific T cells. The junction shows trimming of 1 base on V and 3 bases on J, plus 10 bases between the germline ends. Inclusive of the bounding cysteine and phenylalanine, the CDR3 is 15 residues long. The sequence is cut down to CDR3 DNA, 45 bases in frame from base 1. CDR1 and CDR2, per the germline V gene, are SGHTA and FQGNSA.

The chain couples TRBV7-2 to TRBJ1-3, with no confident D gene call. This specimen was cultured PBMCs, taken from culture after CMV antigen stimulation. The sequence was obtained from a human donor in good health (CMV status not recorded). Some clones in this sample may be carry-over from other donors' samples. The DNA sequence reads TGTGCCAGCAGCTTAGGGCCAGCTAATGGAAACACCATATATTTT. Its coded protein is CASSLGPANGNTIYF.